The source of this TCR beta chain is a study of CD8+ T cells in alopecia areata. Study in general: The study gave treated patients oral tofacitinib at 5 to 10 mg twice daily. Findings and limits, study-wide: With just one nonresponder, it is still uncertain whether baseline CD8+ expansion relates to response.

Concerning this clone: The antigen remains unidentified.

Per the germline V gene, CDR1 is SGHAT and CDR2 is FQNNGV. V dropped 0 bases and J dropped 0 bases, with 7 bases sitting between them. The CDR3 covers 15 residues. Treatment denoted: oral pan-JAK inhibitor, 5-10 mg twice daily. In alopecia areata patients, both lesional scalp punch biopsies and peripheral blood were collected. Sequencing templates came from extracted RNA that was reverse transcribed into cDNA. Repertoires were generated with immunoSEQ multiplex PCR, while TCRdb's copy carries only in-frame clones and drops some. There are hundreds of thousands of clones in the sample; approximately 65% occur only once, and approximately 1.2% lies in the top ten.

Specimen: CD4+ T cells sorted from blood, collected at week 44, from a patient treated with tofacitinib. The chain employs TRBV11-2 and TRBJ2-3, with D uncertain. This clonotype was sampled from a human donor with alopecia areata. The CDR3 spells CASSLDQESTDTQYF. Here the CDR3 DNA reads TGTGCCAGCAGCTTAGATCAGGAGAGCACAGATACGCAGTATTTT.